These T cell receptor beta chains were read from a single sample in a study of blood T cell repertoires in COVID-19. Produced via immunoSEQ multiplex PCR; TCRdb's table is partial and in-frame only. The profile shows around 200,000 clones, 80% to 90% of them singletons. The sequencing sample was made of PBMCs or T cells enriched from blood (not recorded which). The origin of the receptors is a woman between 50 and 59 years old in a cohort exposed to, infected with or recovered from COVID-19 (not recorded which). CDR3s include the opening cysteine and the closing phenylalanine or tryptophan. A D gene is named only where the DNA matches it firmly. The listing skips clone size in some rows; elsewhere it reads once, few, many or a size class.

CDR3 DNA	CDR3 protein	CDR3 length	D gene	V gene	J gene	clone size
TGTGCCAGCAGCTTAGGGGTGGGACATCCGAGCTTCGGAAACACCATATATTTT	CASSLGVGHPSFGNTIYF	18	NA	TRBV7-8	TRBJ1-3	NA
TGTGCCAGCCCTCCTTTACCAGGGGACTACAATGAGCAGTTCTTC	CASPPLPGDYNEQFF	15	NA	TRBV2	TRBJ2-1	NA
TGTGCCAGCAGCCCAGGAGGAGCTAACTATGGCTACACCTTC	CASSPGGANYGYTF	14	NA	TRBV3-1/TRBV3-2	TRBJ1-2	NA
TGTGCCAGCAGCTTGGACAGGGATCAGCCCCAGCATTTT	CASSLDRDQPQHF	13	TRBD1	TRBV11-2	TRBJ1-5	NA
TGTGCCAGTAGTACGGGACTAGTCTATAGTGAGCAGTTCTTC	CASSTGLVYSEQFF	14	TRBD2	TRBV19	TRBJ2-1	NA
TGTGCCTGGAGAGGAAAGGGGGGGGTTCAGCCCCAGCATTTT	CAWRGKGGVQPQHF	14	NA	TRBV30	TRBJ1-5	NA
TGCGCCAGCAGCTTGGGGACAGGGAGCAATCAGCCCCAGCATTTT	CASSLGTGSNQPQHF	15	TRBD1	TRBV5-1	TRBJ1-5	NA
TGTGCCTGGAGTGTACGGGGTTGGAGAAGCTCCTATAATTCACCCCTCCACTTT	CAWSVRGWRSSYNSPLHF	18	NA	TRBV30	TRBJ1-6	NA
TGTGCCACCAGTGAGCGGGACCCCACAGATACGCAGTATTTT	CATSERDPTDTQYF	14	NA	TRBV24-1	TRBJ2-3	NA
TGCGCCAGCAGAAGGAGGGACAGCGCGTTGAATGAAGCTTTCTTT	CASRRRDSALNEAFF	15	TRBD1	TRBV4-3	TRBJ1-1	NA
TGTGCCAGCAGCCGGAACAGGGGCCTTTGGGGCGAGCAGTACTTC	CASSRNRGLWGEQYF	15	TRBD1	TRBV14	TRBJ2-7	NA
TGCGCCAGCAGCTTAGGGACAGCCACCGCCTACGAGCAGTACTTC	CASSLGTATAYEQYF	15	TRBD1	TRBV5-1	TRBJ2-7	few
TGCAGCGTTGACCTTGGGGGGAGGGGAGAAGCTTTCTTT	CSVDLGGRGEAFF	13	NA	TRBV29-1	TRBJ1-1	once
TGTGCCAGCAGTTTATCAAGACAGTCCTACGAGCAGTACTTC	CASSLSRQSYEQYF	14	NA	TRBV27	TRBJ2-7	NA
TGTGCCAGCAGCGGACACCCATACAATGAGCAGTTCTTC	CASSGHPYNEQFF	13	NA	TRBV7-9	TRBJ2-1	NA
TGTGCCAGCAGCAACAAACAGGGTACTATCAATCAGCCCCAGCATTTT	CASSNKQGTINQPQHF	16	NA	TRBV9	TRBJ1-5	NA
TGTGCCAGCAGCTTAGACAGGGGCAGTGGAAACACCATATATTTT	CASSLDRGSGNTIYF	15	TRBD1	TRBV5-5	TRBJ1-3	NA
TGTGCCAGCAGCTCCACAGGGGGCTGGGAGACCCAGTACTTC	CASSSTGGWETQYF	14	TRBD1	TRBV7-9	TRBJ2-5	NA
TGTGCCAGCAGCAGGGGACAGGGGCTGTCTGAAGCTTTCTTT	CASSRGQGLSEAFF	14	TRBD1	TRBV5-4	TRBJ1-1	NA
TGTGCCAGCAGTCTGGCAGACACCATATATTTT	CASSLADTIYF	11	NA	TRBV28	TRBJ1-3	NA
TGTGCCAGAGACGTGGGACAGGGATCCTACGAGCAGTACTTC	CARDVGQGSYEQYF	14	TRBD1	TRBV2	TRBJ2-7	NA
TGTGCCAGCAGCGTAGATGGGGCGCATCAAGAGACCCAGTACTTC	CASSVDGAHQETQYF	15	NA	TRBV9	TRBJ2-5	NA
TGTGCCACCAGGGGGGGGACAGGGAAAGACGGGGAGCTGTTTTTT	CATRGGTGKDGELFF	15	TRBD1	TRBV24-1	TRBJ2-2	NA
TGTGCCAGCAGCCGAGATATAAATGGCAATCAGCCCCAGCATTTT	CASSRDINGNQPQHF	15	NA	TRBV9	TRBJ1-5	NA
TGTGCCAGCAGCCGAGACAGATACGAGCAGTACTTC	CASSRDRYEQYF	12	NA	TRBV7-9	TRBJ2-7	NA
TGTGCCAGCAGCTTAGCCGGCAGAACAGATAATTCACCCCTCCACTTT	CASSLAGRTDNSPLHF	16	NA	TRBV7-6	TRBJ1-6	NA
TGCGCCAGCAGCCAAGTGATATTGGGGCTCGATGGCTACACCTTC	CASSQVILGLDGYTF	15	NA	TRBV4-1	TRBJ1-2	few
TGCGCCAGCAGCTTGGTTGGGGGCGGAACTAATGAAAAACTGTTTTTT	CASSLVGGGTNEKLFF	16	NA	TRBV5-1	TRBJ1-4	NA
TGTGCCAGCAGCGCTAGGGGCAGGGACGAGCAGTACTTC	CASSARGRDEQYF	13	NA	TRBV9	TRBJ2-7	few
TGTGCCAGTTCCCAAACCCGGACAGGGGATAATGAAAAACTGTTTTTT	CASSQTRTGDNEKLFF	16	TRBD1	TRBV19	TRBJ1-4	NA
TGTGCCAGCAGTCCAAGCGGGGGGCTTTACGAGCAGTACTTC	CASSPSGGLYEQYF	14	TRBD2	TRBV27	TRBJ2-7	NA
TGTGCCAGCAGCCAACCACAGGGCAACACTGAAGCTTTCTTT	CASSQPQGNTEAFF	14	NA	TRBV3-1/TRBV3-2	TRBJ1-1	NA
TGTGCCAGCACTCAGGGACAGAACTATGGCTACACCTTC	CASTQGQNYGYTF	13	TRBD1	TRBV12-3/TRBV12-4	TRBJ1-2	NA
TGTGCCTGGAGTGATTACTCGGGGGGGTCTGCGGAGCTGTTTTTT	CAWSDYSGGSAELFF	15	TRBD2	TRBV30	TRBJ2-2	NA
TGTGCCAGCAGCTTAGTACGAGAAGATGAGCAGTTCTTC	CASSLVREDEQFF	13	NA	TRBV13	TRBJ2-1	NA
TGTGCCAGCAGCTTAGTAGGCGGGGGGCGTTCCTACGAGCAGTACTTC	CASSLVGGGRSYEQYF	16	TRBD2	TRBV7-2	TRBJ2-7	NA
TGTGCCAGCAGTCAGACAGAAATCTACGAGCAGTACTTC	CASSQTEIYEQYF	13	NA	TRBV2	TRBJ2-7	few
TGTGCCAGCAGCCCTAGCCCGGCCGGGGGGCCGGACTCTGGAAACACCATATATTTT	CASSPSPAGGPDSGNTIYF	19	NA	TRBV21-1	TRBJ1-3	once
TGTGCCAGCAGCTTATGGGGCGGGGTTCGGGCAGATACGCAGTATTTT	CASSLWGGVRADTQYF	16	NA	TRBV6-2/TRBV6-3	TRBJ2-3	NA
TGTGCCAGCAGTTTAGGACAGGGTCGAGGCTACGAGCAGTACTTC	CASSLGQGRGYEQYF	15	TRBD1	TRBV11-2	TRBJ2-7	few
TGTGCCTGGAACCCAGGGGGTGGTTATGGCTACACCTTC	CAWNPGGGYGYTF	13	TRBD1	TRBV30	TRBJ1-2	NA
TGTGCCAGCAATAACAGGGTTAATTCACCCCTCCACTTT	CASNNRVNSPLHF	13	NA	TRBV25-1	TRBJ1-6	NA
TGTGCCACCGAGGGGACATCGTACAATGAGCAGTTCTTC	CATEGTSYNEQFF	13	NA	TRBV24-1	TRBJ2-1	NA
TGTGCCAGCCGCCGCGGGTTCACAGATACGCAGTATTTT	CASRRGFTDTQYF	13	NA	TRBV28	TRBJ2-3	NA
TGTGCCAGCTCACCAGGGAGTTACGATCAGTACTTC	CASSPGSYDQYF	12	NA	TRBV18	TRBJ2-7	once
TGCAGTGCTAGACAGGGCCGGGGCTACACCTTC	CSARQGRGYTF	11	NA	TRBV20-1	TRBJ1-2	NA
TGTGCCAGCGGCCTGACAGGGGGCTCCACTGAAGCTTTCTTT	CASGLTGGSTEAFF	14	TRBD1	TRBV7-2	TRBJ1-1	NA
TGTGCCAGCAGCCAAGAGATAGGACAGGGGCGACACTATGGCTACACCTTC	CASSQEIGQGRHYGYTF	17	TRBD1	TRBV4-2	TRBJ1-2	NA
TGTGCCAGCAAACAGACCCGGACTTACGAGCAGTACTTC	CASKQTRTYEQYF	13	NA	TRBV28	TRBJ2-7	once
TGCGCCAGCAGCTTCCAGGACAGGGGACTCACTGAAGCTTTCTTT	CASSFQDRGLTEAFF	15	TRBD1	TRBV5-1	TRBJ1-1	NA
TGTGCCACCACCACTACTAGTACCGGGGAGCTGTTTTTT	CATTTTSTGELFF	13	NA	TRBV15	TRBJ2-2	NA
TGTGCCAGCAGCTTTGACACCTCTAACGTCCTGACTTTC	CASSFDTSNVLTF	13	NA	TRBV11-3	TRBJ2-6	NA
TGTGCCTGGACTCTGGGAAGGGGCCCCACTGAAGCTTTCTTT	CAWTLGRGPTEAFF	14	NA	TRBV30	TRBJ1-1	few
TGTGCCAGCAGCGCCAGAGGGGCAGGGGGTAACTATGGCTACACCTTC	CASSARGAGGNYGYTF	16	TRBD1	TRBV9	TRBJ1-2	NA
TGTGCCTGGAGTGTACGCGACAGGGGGTCTTACAATGAGCAGTTCTTC	CAWSVRDRGSYNEQFF	16	TRBD1	TRBV30	TRBJ2-1	NA
TGTGCCAGCAGCTTAGCCGGGACTCGTGAAGCTTTCTTT	CASSLAGTREAFF	13	NA	TRBV7-2	TRBJ1-1	few
TGTGCCAGCAGCTTAGCTGGGGGGGGCAATCAGCCCCAGCATTTT	CASSLAGGGNQPQHF	15	NA	TRBV11-2	TRBJ1-5	NA
TGCGCCAGCAGTAGTTTTGGGGGCGGAGATGAGCAGTTCTTC	CASSSFGGGDEQFF	14	NA	TRBV4-3	TRBJ2-1	NA